This TCR beta chain was identified in a study of cytomegalovirus exposure and HLA in healthy donors. Primers for the PCR totalled 60 Vbeta and 13 Jbeta. Method: immunoSEQ multiplex PCR; TCRdb's copy keeps in-frame clones and lacks some. The sample holds 100,000 to 150,000 clones; about 70% are singletons and the top ten take roughly 2.7%. J was trimmed by 2 bases and V by 0 bases; bases with no gene match: 14. The CDR3 loop spans 19 amino acids. CDR1 and CDR2 (germline): SGHTS, YDEGEE. Regarding the study as a whole: Researchers left out some V segments, among them TRBV6-2 and TRBV6-3, as indistinguishable.

About this clone itself: What it binds is unknown.

The clonotype originates from a woman aged 55-75 years in good health and CMV-seropositive. Specimen: PBMCs. The V gene is TRBV5-8, the J gene TRBJ1-5; TRBD1 matches 7 bases. The CDR3, as DNA: TGTGCCAGCAGCTTGGTTCCAGGGGGAGGTAATAAGGGCAATCAGCCCCAGCATTTT. Translated: CASSLVPGGGNKGNQPQHF.